This T cell receptor beta chain was captured in a study of human T cells and chemical hapten exposure. Study information: The patients, most of them female, presented with alopecia areata, totalis or universalis.

Time point in this sample: patch test 1, 2 weeks after DPC sensitization. Sample treatment: therapeutic diphenylcyclopropenone sensitization with weekly scalp DPC. Turning to this clonotype: Its specificity is unknown.

Unique molecular identifiers were affixed to discrete cDNA molecules within the library. TCRdb analysed the RACE reads with MiXCR anew, one entry per CDR3 protein. The sample comprises approximately 110,000 distinct CDR3 sequences, approximately 9.9% of which are singletons, and under 4.5% rests with the top ten. The ends lost 4 bases at V and 4 bases at J; junction bases unmatched: 3. The CDR3 length is 14 residues. From germline, CDR1 is MNHEY and CDR2 SMNVEV (reference sequence). Study outcomes and limitations: TCRs at high frequency, those above 1 in 1000, did not change with DPC sensitization. Alopecia was present in the donors, so their immune response may differ from healthy people's.

The receptor was derived from a woman aged 40 to 50 with alopecia areata. Some clones in this sample may be carry-over from other donors' samples. V and J are TRBV27 and TRBJ1-4, with 7 bases fitting TRBD1. The source was whole blood, collected in connection with sensitization to the hapten diphenylcyclopropenone (DPC). The CDR3 bases are TGTGCCAGCAGTTCACAGGGGTATAATGAAAAACTGTTTTTT. This sequence encodes CASSSQGYNEKLFF.